A selection of T cell receptor beta chains follows, all from one sample in a study of blood T cell repertoires in COVID-19. Sequenced by immunoSEQ multiplex PCR; TCRdb stores in-frame clones only, minus some. The table has a few hundred thousand clones, roughly 85% seen once. Sequences were obtained from PBMCs or T cells enriched from blood (not recorded which). These receptors all come from a woman aged 25 to 39 who had recovered from COVID-19. CDR3s include the opening cysteine and the closing phenylalanine or tryptophan. Fields, in order: V gene, D gene, clone size, J gene, CDR3 DNA, CDR3 protein. A D gene is named only where the DNA matches it firmly. Not all rows give a size; the values are once, few, many and, for expanded clones, a class.

TRBV5-1	TRBD2	.	TRBJ2-7	TGCGCCAGCAGCTATCGGAGCGGGGGCGAGCAGTACTTC	CASSYRSGGEQYF
TRBV24-1	TRBD2	.	TRBJ2-1	TGTGCCACCAGTGATTTTGGGACTAGCAAGCAGTTCTTC	CATSDFGTSKQFF
TRBV5-1	.	.	TRBJ1-2	TGCGCCAGCAGCTTTCCAGGGGCCGGCTATGGCTACACCTTC	CASSFPGAGYGYTF
TRBV6-5	.	.	TRBJ1-4	TGTGCCAGCAGTTACCATACGAGAGATGAAAAACTGTTTTTT	CASSYHTRDEKLFF
TRBV7-9	TRBD1	.	TRBJ1-5	TGTGCCAGCAGCCGAGGGGGCGGAGGCAATCAGCCCCAGCATTTT	CASSRGGGGNQPQHF
TRBV6-2/TRBV6-3	.	once	TRBJ1-5	TGTGCCAGCAGTTACTCACAGGGTTATAGCAATCAGCCCCAGCATTTT	CASSYSQGYSNQPQHF
TRBV3-1/TRBV3-2	.	.	TRBJ1-6	TGTGCCAGCAGCCAAATGACAGGATTAGGTTCACCCCTCCACTTT	CASSQMTGLGSPLHF
TRBV1	.	.	TRBJ1-2	TGCACCAGCAGCCAAGATTCCAGGGATGGGAACTATGGCTACACCTTC	CTSSQDSRDGNYGYTF
TRBV7-2	.	once	TRBJ2-3	TGTGCCAGCAGCTTAGGCGGGACAGATACGCAGTATTTT	CASSLGGTDTQYF
TRBV5-4	.	.	TRBJ2-3	TGTGCCAGCAGCTTGGGGGCCCCCACAGATACGCAGTATTTT	CASSLGAPTDTQYF
TRBV6-1	.	.	TRBJ2-7	TGTGCCAGCAGTGACGCCGGGAATCGGAACGAGCAGTACTTC	CASSDAGNRNEQYF
TRBV30	TRBD1	.	TRBJ1-6	TGTGCCTGGAAGGGGACAGGGAACTCACCCCTCCACTTT	CAWKGTGNSPLHF
TRBV4-2	.	.	TRBJ2-3	TGTGCCAGCAGCCAAGATCTCGATGGGCCGCAGTATTTT	CASSQDLDGPQYF
TRBV2	TRBD1	.	TRBJ1-2	TGTGCCAGCAGGGACTGGGACAGTCCCTATGGCTACACCTTC	CASRDWDSPYGYTF
TRBV7-2	TRBD1	few	TRBJ1-4	TGTGCCAGCAGCTTACGACAGGGAGCCAAAAAACTGTTTTTT	CASSLRQGAKKLFF
TRBV9	.	.	TRBJ1-2	TGTGCCAGCAGCGTAGCAGGGAAATACACCTTC	CASSVAGKYTF
TRBV9	TRBD1	.	TRBJ2-1	TGTGCCAGCAGCGTAGGGGGGACAGGGTTCAATGAGCAGTTCTTC	CASSVGGTGFNEQFF
TRBV11-2	.	.	TRBJ1-2	TGTGCCAGCAGCTTCGAGGGTCTCCCTCGTGGCTACACCTTC	CASSFEGLPRGYTF
TRBV27	TRBD1	few	TRBJ1-6	TGTGCCAGCAAAAGACAGGGGAACAATTCACCCCTCCACTTT	CASKRQGNNSPLHF
TRBV2	TRBD1	few	TRBJ1-1	TGTGCCAGCAGTGGACAGGGGGAAATGAACACTGAAGCTTTCTTT	CASSGQGEMNTEAFF
TRBV7-9	.	.	TRBJ2-4	TGTGCCAGCGAGTTAGACACGGCCAAAAACATTCAGTACTTC	CASELDTAKNIQYF
TRBV2	TRBD2	.	TRBJ2-3	TGTGCCAGCAGTGGTTCGGGGGGAGATACGCAGTATTTT	CASSGSGGDTQYF
TRBV2	.	once	TRBJ1-1	TGTGCCAGCATGCCCCTAGAACAGGGGAACACTGAAGCTTTCTTT	CASMPLEQGNTEAFF
TRBV28	.	once	TRBJ1-2	TGTGCCAGCACCCGCGGGGGGGAGAATGGCTACACCTTC	CASTRGGENGYTF
TRBV28	.	.	TRBJ2-7	TGTGCCAGCCTACCCTCTATCGGGGGGCTTCTCTTCGAGCAGTACTTC	CASLPSIGGLLFEQYF
TRBV7-2	.	few	TRBJ2-7	TGTGCCAGCAGCATATACAGGGTCGGGGAGCAGTACTTC	CASSIYRVGEQYF
TRBV29-1	TRBD1	.	TRBJ1-1	TGCAGCGCCCAAACAGGGGCTTGGGCGAACACTGAAGCTTTCTTT	CSAQTGAWANTEAFF
TRBV9	TRBD2	.	TRBJ2-3	TGTGCCAGCAGCCGTAGACTAGCCCCAGATACGCAGTATTTT	CASSRRLAPDTQYF
TRBV12-3/TRBV12-4	.	.	TRBJ1-2	TGTGCCAGCAGTGCCGGGCCGGGGTATGGCTACACCTTC	CASSAGPGYGYTF
TRBV27	.	.	TRBJ1-5	TGTGCCAGCAGTCTCACAGGGTTAAGGAATCAGCCCCAGCATTTT	CASSLTGLRNQPQHF
TRBV19	.	.	TRBJ1-6	TGTGCCAGTAGCGGGGACTTCCGAAGCTCCTATAATTCACCCCTCCACTTT	CASSGDFRSSYNSPLHF
TRBV4-1	TRBD1	.	TRBJ1-4	TGCGCCAGCAGCCAAGATCCTTGGGACAGGGTAGGTGAAAAACTGTTTTTT	CASSQDPWDRVGEKLFF
TRBV7-8	.	.	TRBJ1-4	TGTGCCAGCAGCGCCCGGACAAATGAAAAACTGTTTTTT	CASSARTNEKLFF
TRBV24-1	.	.	TRBJ2-1	TGTGCCACCAGTGATTCCCTGACAGGCCTTAGCTCCTACAATGAGCAGTTCTTC	CATSDSLTGLSSYNEQFF
TRBV3-1/TRBV3-2	TRBD2	.	TRBJ2-5	TGTGCCAGCAGCCAAGGGGCTAGCGGGGGGCAAGAGACCCAGTACTTC	CASSQGASGGQETQYF
TRBV7-9	TRBD1	.	TRBJ2-2	TGTGCCAGCAGAGGACGTGGCCGGGACAGGGGGCCCGACACCGGGGAGCTGTTTTTT	CASRGRGRDRGPDTGELFF
TRBV27	.	.	TRBJ1-1	TGTGCCAGCAGTTTAAGGGGGGGGAACACTGAAGCTTTCTTT	CASSLRGGNTEAFF
TRBV15	.	.	TRBJ2-7	TGTGCCACCAGCAGGGAAACAGGATCCTACGAGCAGTACTTC	CATSRETGSYEQYF
TRBV19	TRBD1	.	TRBJ1-2	TGTGCCAGTACCTTCGGGGGACAGGACTCTTCCTATGGCTACACCTTC	CASTFGGQDSSYGYTF
TRBV2	.	once	TRBJ1-2	TGTGCCAGCAGTTCGGACAGCGGCTACACCTTC	CASSSDSGYTF
TRBV5-1	TRBD1	few	TRBJ1-4	TGCGCCAGCAGCTTGAGGGGGACAGCTAATGAAAAACTGTTTTTT	CASSLRGTANEKLFF
TRBV7-9	.	.	TRBJ2-5	TGTGCCAGCAGCGCTCCTGGGACACCCCCAGAGACCCAGTACTTC	CASSAPGTPPETQYF
TRBV2	.	.	TRBJ1-4	TGTGCCAGCGAAGGACAGCACTCCCATGAAAAACTGTTTTTT	CASEGQHSHEKLFF
TRBV28	TRBD1	.	TRBJ1-2	TGTGCCAGCACCCTGACACCGACAGGGAACTATGGCTACACCTTC	CASTLTPTGNYGYTF
TRBV18	.	.	TRBJ2-7	TGTGCCAGCTCACCACCGAGGGGGTCGGAATCCTACGAGCAGTACTTC	CASSPPRGSESYEQYF
TRBV30	TRBD1	once	TRBJ1-3	TGTGCCTGGAGGGATGGGACAGGTGCCTCTGGAAACACCATATATTTT	CAWRDGTGASGNTIYF
TRBV6-2/TRBV6-3	.	.	TRBJ1-2	TGTGCCAGCAGTTACGCAGGGAACTATGGCTACACCTTC	CASSYAGNYGYTF
TRBV2	.	.	TRBJ1-1	TGTGCCAGCATCAAACAGGGAATTGGAGCTTTCTTT	CASIKQGIGAFF
TRBV7-3	TRBD2	.	TRBJ2-1	TGTGCCAGCAGCACGCTAGCGGGGGGCTACAATGAGCAGTTCTTC	CASSTLAGGYNEQFF
TRBV19	TRBD1	.	TRBJ1-1	TGTGCCAGTAGTATAGGTACAGGGGTAACTGAAGCTTTCTTT	CASSIGTGVTEAFF
TRBV30	TRBD2	.	TRBJ2-3	TGTGCCTGGAGTAGAGTAGCGGGGGTCCTAGATACGCAGTATTTT	CAWSRVAGVLDTQYF
TRBV11-3	.	once	TRBJ2-3	TGTGCCAGCAGCCCCGCCAGCGGATCAACAGATACGCAGTATTTT	CASSPASGSTDTQYF
TRBV19	TRBD1	.	TRBJ2-6	TGTGCCAGTAGTATACGAGGGGGCCAATCTGGGGCCAACGTCCTGACTTTC	CASSIRGGQSGANVLTF
TRBV12-3/TRBV12-4	TRBD1	.	TRBJ1-6	TGTGCCAGCAGTTGGACAGGGGATTCACCCCTCCACTTT	CASSWTGDSPLHF